This is a list of T cell receptor beta chains from one sample in a study of blood T cell repertoires in COVID-19. Using immunoSEQ multiplex PCR, the repertoire was profiled, and TCRdb retains in-frame clones only, with some absent. The data contain some 70,000 clones, approximately 84% of them singletons. The material sequenced was peripheral blood. These receptors all come from an older woman with acute or convalescent COVID-19. CDR3s include the opening cysteine and the closing phenylalanine or tryptophan. D genes are given only for firm matches. The size of a clone is reported for some rows only, either as once, few or many, or as a class for expanded clones.

abundance,len,j_gene,v_gene,d_gene,CDR3aa,CDR3nt
.,15,TRBJ2-1,TRBV11-1,TRBD1,CASRHRDRGRHEQFF,TGTGCCAGCAGACACCGGGACAGGGGGCGCCATGAGCAGTTCTTC
.,14,TRBJ2-1,TRBV21-1,.,CASGSSGGYNEQFF,TGTGCCAGCGGCTCTAGCGGAGGCTACAATGAGCAGTTCTTC
.,13,TRBJ1-2,TRBV5-1,.,CASSSTEIYGYTF,TGCGCCAGCAGCTCGACAGAGATCTATGGCTACACCTTC
.,13,TRBJ1-2,TRBV5-1,TRBD1,CATRQGTNYGYTF,TGCGCCACCCGACAGGGAACTAACTATGGCTACACCTTC
.,15,TRBJ1-6,TRBV19,TRBD1,CASSLGQGVNSPLHF,TGTGCCAGTAGTTTAGGACAGGGAGTCAATTCACCCCTCCACTTT
.,17,TRBJ2-3,TRBV11-2,TRBD2,CASSLDGLAGQADTQYF,TGTGCCAGCAGCTTAGATGGGCTAGCGGGGCAGGCAGATACGCAGTATTTT
.,15,TRBJ1-6,TRBV13,TRBD1,CASSLVGTGDSPLHF,TGTGCCAGCAGCTTAGTGGGGACAGGGGATTCACCCCTCCACTTT
once,13,TRBJ1-2,TRBV2,.,CASKGAAGASYTF,TGTGCCAGCAAGGGAGCGGCGGGGGCTAGCTACACCTTC
.,14,TRBJ1-2,TRBV10-3,TRBD1,CAISESGQFYGYTF,TGTGCCATCAGTGAGTCGGGACAGTTCTATGGCTACACCTTC
once,13,TRBJ1-5,TRBV10-2,.,CASSEQVNQPQHF,TGCGCCAGCAGTGAGCAGGTCAATCAGCCCCAGCATTTT
.,15,TRBJ1-1,TRBV19,TRBD1,CASSGDRGRHTEAFF,TGTGCCAGTAGTGGGGACAGGGGGCGGCACACTGAAGCTTTCTTT
.,13,TRBJ2-1,TRBV2,.,CASSVDFYNEQFF,TGTGCCAGCAGTGTAGACTTCTACAATGAGCAGTTCTTC
few,13,TRBJ1-2,TRBV9,.,CASSPDTYRGYTF,TGTGCCAGCAGCCCAGACACGTATCGGGGCTACACCTTC
.,14,TRBJ2-2,TRBV24-1,.,CATSDWQNTGELFF,TGTGCCACCAGTGATTGGCAGAACACCGGGGAGCTGTTTTTT
.,16,TRBJ2-5,TRBV7-2,TRBD2,CASSPGPSGIQETQYF,TGTGCCAGCAGCCCCGGACCAAGCGGGATACAAGAGACCCAGTACTTC
once,16,TRBJ2-1,TRBV5-4,TRBD2,CASSSTSGGPYNEQFF,TGTGCCAGCAGTTCGACTAGCGGGGGCCCTTACAATGAGCAGTTCTTC
.,16,TRBJ2-5,TRBV5-1,TRBD2,CASSSGLAGGQETQYF,TGCGCCAGCAGCTCGGGACTAGCGGGGGGCCAAGAGACCCAGTACTTC
few,14,TRBJ1-4,TRBV6-5,.,CASSYSGGFEKLFF,TGTGCCAGCAGTTACTCGGGGGGTTTTGAAAAACTGTTTTTT
.,13,TRBJ2-1,TRBV12-3/TRBV12-4,.,CASSPGSYNEQFF,TGTGCCAGCAGTCCGGGGAGCTACAATGAGCAGTTCTTC
.,14,TRBJ2-6,TRBV25-1,.,CASSAGTGANVLTF,TGTGCCAGCAGTGCCGGGACTGGGGCCAACGTCCTGACTTTC
.,13,TRBJ2-3,TRBV11-2,.,CASSPIGTDTQYF,TGTGCCAGCAGCCCCATCGGTACAGATACGCAGTATTTT
.,13,TRBJ2-1,TRBV7-9,.,CASSPPAGRGQFF,TGTGCCAGCAGCCCACCCGCGGGACGAGGGCAGTTCTTC
.,15,TRBJ2-2,TRBV5-6,.,CASSLVPGNTGELFF,TGTGCCAGCAGCTTGGTTCCCGGGAACACCGGGGAGCTGTTTTTT
.,12,TRBJ1-1,TRBV12-3/TRBV12-4,.,CASSLAGRKAFF,TGTGCCAGCAGTTTAGCGGGGAGGAAAGCTTTCTTT
.,16,TRBJ1-6,TRBV4-1,TRBD1,CASSQEQGLNNSPLHF,TGCGCCAGCAGCCAAGAACAGGGGCTCAATAATTCACCCCTCCACTTT
.,16,TRBJ2-7,TRBV9,TRBD1,CASSGYPGQGTYEQYF,TGTGCCAGCAGCGGGTACCCGGGACAGGGTACCTACGAGCAGTACTTC
.,16,TRBJ1-1,TRBV9,.,CASSVEDIGGGTEAFF,TGTGCCAGCAGCGTAGAAGATATAGGCGGGGGGACTGAAGCTTTCTTT
.,16,TRBJ2-4,TRBV5-1,.,CASSLGGVSGKNIQYF,TGCGCCAGCAGCTTGGGGGGAGTCAGTGGCAAAAACATTCAGTACTTC
.,13,TRBJ1-1,TRBV5-6,.,CASSLSRGTEAFF,TGTGCCAGCAGCTTGTCGAGAGGGACTGAAGCTTTCTTT
few,13,TRBJ1-2,TRBV18,.,CASSPGGYYGYTF,TGTGCCAGCTCACCAGGAGGGTACTATGGCTACACCTTC
.,15,TRBJ1-5,TRBV5-1,.,CASSSAGGLNQPQHF,TGCGCCAGCAGCTCGGCGGGGGGCTTGAATCAGCCCCAGCATTTT
.,17,TRBJ2-5,TRBV21-1,.,CASSKASSGGLGETQYF,TGTGCCAGCAGCAAAGCTTCTAGCGGGGGCCTCGGGGAGACCCAGTACTTC
.,15,TRBJ2-4,TRBV10-2,TRBD2,CASSETSGGLNIQYF,TGCGCCAGCAGTGAGACTAGCGGGGGGTTAAACATTCAGTACTTC
.,16,TRBJ1-2,TRBV25-1,.,CASSESRLSGSYGYTF,TGTGCCAGCAGTGAATCCCGTTTATCTGGCTCCTATGGCTACACCTTC
once,13,TRBJ2-1,TRBV6-5,.,CASRGRVSDEQFF,TGTGCCAGCAGGGGCAGGGTGAGTGATGAGCAGTTCTTC
few,15,TRBJ1-6,TRBV7-9,.,CASSRESSYNSPLHF,TGTGCCAGCAGCCGCGAAAGCTCCTATAATTCACCCCTCCACTTT
.,15,TRBJ1-4,TRBV19,.,CASRSRHQVNEKLFF,TGTGCCAGTAGAAGCCGACACCAGGTTAATGAAAAACTGTTTTTT
.,14,TRBJ1-2,TRBV6-5,.,CASSSVPTNYGYTF,TGTGCCAGCAGTTCTGTCCCCACAAACTATGGCTACACCTTC
.,13,TRBJ2-3,TRBV11-2,TRBD2,CASSLELAGEQYF,TGTGCCAGCAGCTTAGAACTAGCGGGGGAGCAGTATTTT
.,13,TRBJ2-3,TRBV19,.,CASRQGSTDTQYF,TGTGCCAGTAGACAGGGCAGCACAGATACGCAGTATTTT
.,15,TRBJ2-7,TRBV4-1,.,CASSQGQGSSYEQYF,TGCGCCAGCAGCCAAGGGCAGGGGTCCTCCTACGAGCAGTACTTC
.,15,TRBJ2-2,TRBV7-3,TRBD1,CASSSGQGNTGELFF,TGTGCCAGCAGCTCGGGACAGGGCAACACCGGGGAGCTGTTTTTT
.,15,TRBJ1-2,TRBV5-6,TRBD1,CASREVTGVGYGYTF,TGTGCCAGCAGGGAGGTGACAGGGGTTGGCTATGGCTACACCTTC
.,14,TRBJ1-2,TRBV7-2,.,CASSLGSGEYGYTF,TGTGCCAGCAGCTTAGGATCAGGGGAGTATGGCTACACCTTC
.,13,TRBJ2-7,TRBV6-5,TRBD1,CASRGQGSYEQYF,TGTGCCAGCAGAGGACAGGGTTCCTACGAGCAGTACTTC
once,13,TRBJ1-2,TRBV18,.,CASSPDMSMGYTF,TGTGCCAGCTCGCCGGACATGTCTATGGGCTACACCTTC
.,15,TRBJ1-2,TRBV6-5,TRBD1,CASSLGQVLLYGYTF,TGTGCCAGCAGCCTAGGACAGGTCCTTCTCTATGGCTACACCTTC
.,15,TRBJ2-4,TRBV3-1/TRBV3-2,TRBD1,CASSQVQGAQDIQYF,TGTGCCAGCAGCCAGGTACAGGGGGCGCAGGACATTCAGTACTTC
.,15,TRBJ2-3,TRBV18,TRBD1,CASSPQGQGAGTQYF,TGTGCCAGCTCACCACAGGGACAGGGGGCTGGTACGCAGTATTTT
.,15,TRBJ2-5,TRBV4-2,TRBD1,CASSQDRGRGETQYF,TGTGCCAGCAGTCAGGACAGGGGGCGCGGGGAGACCCAGTACTTC
.,15,TRBJ2-5,TRBV6-1,TRBD2,CASSDGGGTQETQYF,TGTGCCAGCAGTGACGGCGGGGGGACCCAAGAGACCCAGTACTTC
.,13,TRBJ2-7,TRBV24-1,TRBD1,CATSTGQGSEQYF,TGTGCCACCAGTACGGGACAGGGAAGCGAGCAGTACTTC
.,19,TRBJ1-1,TRBV4-1,TRBD1,CASSHGDRGRRALNTEAFF,TGCGCCAGCAGCCACGGAGACAGGGGGCGACGGGCCCTGAACACTGAAGCTTTCTTT
.,15,TRBJ1-5,TRBV5-6,TRBD1,CASSNRGYSNQPQHF,TGTGCCAGCAGCAACAGGGGATACAGCAATCAGCCCCAGCATTTT
.,18,TRBJ2-5,TRBV10-2,.,CASSDPPQRANSKETQYF,TGCGCCAGCAGTGACCCCCCCCAGCGGGCCAACTCTAAGGAGACCCAGTACTTC
.,13,TRBJ1-6,TRBV5-4,.,CASSSPPSEPLHF,TGTGCCAGCAGCTCCCCCCCCAGTGAACCCCTCCACTTT
.,14,TRBJ1-1,TRBV5-5,.,CASSQGLINTEAFF,TGTGCCAGCAGCCAGGGACTGATCAACACTGAAGCTTTCTTT
.,14,TRBJ1-2,TRBV13,.,CASSLRRGSYGYTF,TGTGCCAGCAGCTTAAGAAGAGGAAGCTATGGCTACACCTTC